Each of the 20 T cell receptor beta chains below was sequenced from the same sample in a study of post-analysis software for immune sequencing data. Unique molecular identifiers were built into the TCR beta cDNA libraries. TCRdb re-analysed the PCR reads in MiXCR, keeping a single row per CDR3 protein. The sample includes about 500,000 distinct CDR3 sequences, under 55% of them seen just once. Their cognate antigens are unknown. Study-wide results and limits: Patients had higher frequencies than controls of a handful of TRBV segments, including TRBV5-6, TRBV5-1 and TRBV20-1.

Material: blood. The receptors here all came from a girl aged 5 to 17 with multiple sclerosis.

This clonotype appeared once. The rearrangement uses TRBV7-9 and TRBJ2-7; 7 bases are shared with TRBD1. Unmatched junction bases numbered 9, after V lost 4 bases and J lost 0 bases. Germline-derived CDR1 and CDR2 are SEHNR and FQNEAQ (reference sequence). The CDR3 is 16 residues long. CDR3 residues: CASSSTGVVSSYEQYF. CDR3 sequence (DNA): TGTGCCAGCAGCTCCACAGGGGTCGTAAGCTCCTACGAGCAGTACTTC.

This chain joins TRBV7-6 and TRBJ2-3; no firm D call. Trimming removed 0 bases at V and 6 bases at J, with 10 bases between. This CDR3 spans 14 amino acids. Germline values: CDR1 SGHVS, CDR2 FNYEAQ. The CDR3 protein is CASSLAAYADTQYF. The DNA for the CDR3 is TGTGCCAGCAGCTTAGCTGCGTATGCTGATACGCAGTATTTT.

This clonotype was counted a single time. This rearrangement joins TRBV15 to TRBJ2-7; 7 bases align to TRBD1. With 5 bases clipped from V and 3 bases from J, the junction kept 7 bases outside the gene matches. Germline CDR1 is LNHNV and CDR2 is YYDKDF (reference sequence). The CDR3 consists of 14 residues. CDR3 sequence: CATSGPGGYYEQYF. As DNA, the CDR3 is TGTGCCACCAGCGGCCCAGGGGGTTACTACGAGCAGTACTTC. The full variable domain, completed using reference TRBV15 and TRBJ2-7, is DAMVIQNPRYQVTQFGKPVTLSCSQTLNHNVMYWYQQKSSQAPKLLFHYYDKDFNNEADTPDNFQSRRPNTSFCFLDIRSPGLGDTAMYLCATSGPGGYYEQYFGPGTRLTVT.

J is TRBJ2-7 and V is TRBV9; tentatively, D is TRBD1 or TRBD2 (5 bases each). This CDR3 is built from 14 residues. V shed 2 bases and J shed 3 bases, with 12 bases lying between them. CDR1 is SGDLS and CDR2 is YYNGEE in the germline V gene. DNA of the CDR3: TGTGCCAGCAGCGTCCGGGACGGAAACTACGAGCAGTACTTC. It translates to CASSVRDGNYEQYF.

This clonotype was counted only a few times. The chain recombines TRBV4-2 with TRBJ2-7; unclear D gene. V lost 4 bases and J lost 2, with 9 bases in between. Per germline, CDR1 LGHNA and CDR2 YNFKEQ. The CDR3 is 13 residues long. The CDR3 is CASSPSGPYEQYF. The DNA for the CDR3 is TGTGCCAGCAGCCCCTCGGGCCCCTACGAGCAGTACTTC.

V usage is TRBV2 and J usage is TRBJ2-1; D not resolved. Trimming removed 7 bases from V and 10 bases from J, with 8 bases in between. The CDR3 loop spans 10 amino acids. Germline V gives CDR1 SNHLY, CDR2 FYNNEI. CDR3 nucleotides: TGTGCCAGCAACGCGCCGGAGCAGTTCTTC. It is translated as CASNAPEQFF. Combining the CDR3 with reference TRBV2 and TRBJ2-1 gives the whole variable domain EPEVTQTPSHQVTQMGQEVILRCVPISNHLYFYWYRQILGQKVEFLVSFYNNEISEKSEIFDDQFSVERPDGSNFTLKIRSTKLEDSAMYFCASNAPEQFFGPGTRLTVL.

The count of this clonotype is one. The chain couples TRBV5-6 to TRBJ2-1, with 8 nucleotides matching TRBD1. V shed 5 bases and J 6 bases; nucleotides not matched to a gene: 13. Per germline, CDR1 SGHDT and CDR2 YYEEEE. This CDR3 is built from 16 residues. CDR3 sequence reads: CASRSLWGRGLNEQFF. In DNA form, the CDR3 reads TGTGCCAGCAGGTCTCTTTGGGGCAGGGGGCTCAATGAGCAGTTCTTC.

The rearrangement uses TRBV10-3 and TRBJ2-3; D remains ambiguous. The V gene lost 8 bases and the J gene lost 9 bases, with 21 bases spanning the gap. Germline CDR1 and CDR2: ENHRY and SYGVKD. This CDR3 spans 14 amino acids. The CDR3, as DNA: TGTGCCATCGAAGGAATTGGGCGGTCGGACACGCAGTATTTT. The encoded protein is CAIEGIGRSDTQYF.

The rearrangement joins TRBV20-1 to TRBJ2-1; 10 bases fit TRBD1. The trim removed 1 base at V and 4 bases at J, leaving 10 bases unmatched. Germline V gene data show CDR1 as DFQATT and CDR2 as SNEGSKA (reference sequence). This CDR3 comprises 17 residues. CDR3 sequence: CSARVGRGTGDYNEQFF. CDR3 nucleotides: TGCAGTGCTAGAGTGGGGAGAGGGACAGGGGATTACAATGAGCAGTTCTTC.

The chain links TRBV5-1 to TRBJ2-2, with D possibly being TRBD2 (5 bases). Germline-derived CDR1 and CDR2 are SGHRS and YFSETQ. V dropped 6 bases and J dropped 4 bases, with 10 bases sitting between them. The CDR3 sequence is 13 residues long. Here the CDR3 DNA reads TGCGCCAGCACTGAGGGTGGCACCGGGGAGCTGTTTTTT. Translating gives CASTEGGTGELFF.

The J gene is TRBJ2-1, the V gene TRBV29-1; 9 bases agree with TRBD2. Germline CDR1 is SQVTM and CDR2 is ANQGSEA. The length of the CDR3 is 17 residues. Unmatched junction bases numbered 12, after V lost 5 bases and J lost 1 base. This CDR3 is CSVWGRGGRGSYNEQFF. CDR3 nucleotides: TGCAGCGTTTGGGGACGGGGCGGGAGGGGTTCCTACAATGAGCAGTTCTTC.

This clonotype was seen just once. V usage is TRBV28 and J usage is TRBJ2-1; 10 positions match TRBD1. Germline V gene data show CDR1 as MDHEN and CDR2 as SYDVKM. J gave up 4 bases and V 6 bases, and 6 bases lay outside the gene matches. The CDR3 is 15 residues long. CDR3 bases: TGTGCCAGCAGGACAGGGGGCGCCCTATACAATGAGCAGTTCTTC. As protein: CASRTGGALYNEQFF.

This chain links TRBV5-1 with TRBJ2-1, with 7 nucleotides matching TRBD2. V dropped 0 bases and J dropped 5; count of bases not matched to a gene: 11. This CDR3 is 17 amino acids long. The germline CDR1 and CDR2 sequences are SGHRS and YFSETQ. This CDR3 is CASSLGFGTTFDNEQFF. DNA for the CDR3: TGCGCCAGCAGCTTGGGCTTCGGGACTACTTTCGACAATGAGCAGTTCTTC.

This clonotype was found a few times. The chain employs TRBV6-5 and TRBJ2-3; D is uncertain. This CDR3 is 13 amino acids long. Germline loops: CDR1 MNHEY, CDR2 SVGAGI. V gave up 3 bases and J gave up 4 bases, with 8 bases separating them. The CDR3 loop reads CASSYRRSDTQYF. In DNA form, the CDR3 reads TGTGCCAGCAGTTATCGTCGATCAGATACGCAGTATTTT.

CDR3 sequence: CASGGQHRGSYNEQFF. The CDR3 nucleotides read TGTGCCAGCGGGGGCCAACACAGGGGATCCTACAATGAGCAGTTCTTC. The chain is built from TRBV28 and TRBJ2-1; 7 nucleotides agree with TRBD1. J gave up 1 base and V 8 bases, and 11 bases lay outside the gene matches. CDR1 and CDR2 (germline): MDHEN, SYDVKM. This CDR3 contains 16 residues.

The chain has TRBV21-1 and TRBJ2-7; TRBD1 is the table's D call, not checked against the DNA. TRBV21-1 is described as a pseudogene. This CDR3 has 16 residues. The CDR3 nucleotides are TGTGCCAGCAGCAAAACCGACCCCCGAGGTCCCTACGAGCAGTACTTC. This gives the protein CASSKTDPRGPYEQYF.

This chain joins TRBV28 and TRBJ2-5; D is unresolved. The tail of the sequence fits TRBJ2-7 better, so the J call may be wrong. Germline CDR1 and CDR2: MDHEN and SYDVKM. The CDR3 runs 16 residues. In nucleotides, the CDR3 is TGTGCCAGCAGTTCCTGGCACAGCGTTTCGGGCTACGAGCAGTACTTC. Translating it yields CASSSWHSVSGYEQYF.

The chain uses TRBV27 and TRBJ2-7; 9 bases map to TRBD1. Germline V gene sequence: CDR1 MNHEY, CDR2 SMNVEV (reference sequence). The ends lost 5 bases at V and 6 bases at J; junction bases unmatched: 14. The CDR3 is made up of 16 amino acids. The CDR3, as DNA: TGTGCCAGCAGTCCCGACCGGGACAGGGAATTGTCCGAGCAGTACTTC. It codes for CASSPDRDRELSEQYF.

The rearrangement links TRBV5-1 to TRBJ1-2, with 7 bases fitting TRBD1. This CDR3 contains 14 residues. V dropped 0 bases and J dropped 8; count of bases not matched to a gene: 7. Germline V gene sequence: CDR1 SGHRS, CDR2 YFSETQ. This CDR3 is CASSLGTGKGGYTF. The CDR3 DNA reads TGCGCCAGCAGCTTGGGGACAGGAAAGGGAGGCTACACCTTC.

This clonotype was found a few times. This chain uses TRBV7-2 with TRBJ2-1; the D is unclear. Germline assignment: CDR1 SGHTA and CDR2 FQGNSA. Trimming shortened V by 7 bases and J by 2 bases, and 15 bases separated the two germline ends. The CDR3 has 15 residues. CDR3 nucleotides: TGTGCCAGCATGCGACCGTCAAGGCCCTACAATGAGCAGTTCTTC. Protein sequence: CASMRPSRPYNEQFF. Supplemented by reference TRBV7-2 and TRBJ2-1, the full variable domain reads GAGVSQSPSNKVTEKGKDVELRCDPISGHTALYWYRQSLGQGLEFLIYFQGNSAPDKSGLPSDRFSAERTGGSVSTLTIQRTQQEDSAVYLCASMRPSRPYNEQFFGPGTRLTVL.